This T cell receptor (beta chain) was observed in a study of identical twins. This CDR3 contains 15 residues. CDR1 and CDR2 (germline): SGHNT, YYREEE (reference sequence). V lost 4 bases, J lost 3 bases, and 17 bases lay in between. Each donor was a healthy Caucasian. Unique molecular identifiers were present on the cDNA, and a universal primer site came from template switching. TCRdb re-analysed the 5' RACE reads in MiXCR, keeping a single row per CDR3 protein. The profile shows some 250,000 distinct CDR3 sequences, approximately 11% of them singletons. These data also featured in a second study, about yellow fever vaccine responses in identical twins. Per that study: A vaccine T cell response that seemed partly convergent and partly personalized was reported in twins.

This chain links TRBV5-4 with TRBJ2-7; possibly TRBD2 for D (5 bases). The source is a woman aged 18-30 years in good health. Sequenced: memory (CD45RO+) T cells sorted from blood. CDR3 in amino acids: CASSPHSTGNYEQYF. Here the CDR3 DNA reads TGTGCCAGCAGCCCCCATTCGACGGGGAACTACGAGCAGTACTTC.